This record covers a single TCR beta chain. TCRdb keeps only in-frame clones here, not all; method: immunoSEQ multiplex PCR. The sample contains about 130,000 clones, roughly 94% of which appear only once. This specimen comes from a study of control samples from healthy donors and cancer patients. From germline, CDR1 is SGHRS and CDR2 YFSETQ. This CDR3 is 15 amino acids long. V was trimmed by 1 base and J by 2 bases, leaving 12 bases between them. The genes are TRBV5-1 and TRBJ1-1; D is uncertain. This sequence was found in a man aged 30 to 39 in good health. Sequencing used blood. The CDR3 DNA follows: TGCGCCAGCAGCTTGCTCTCTACTCCAAACACTGAAGCTTTCTTT. Encoded protein: CASSLLSTPNTEAFF.